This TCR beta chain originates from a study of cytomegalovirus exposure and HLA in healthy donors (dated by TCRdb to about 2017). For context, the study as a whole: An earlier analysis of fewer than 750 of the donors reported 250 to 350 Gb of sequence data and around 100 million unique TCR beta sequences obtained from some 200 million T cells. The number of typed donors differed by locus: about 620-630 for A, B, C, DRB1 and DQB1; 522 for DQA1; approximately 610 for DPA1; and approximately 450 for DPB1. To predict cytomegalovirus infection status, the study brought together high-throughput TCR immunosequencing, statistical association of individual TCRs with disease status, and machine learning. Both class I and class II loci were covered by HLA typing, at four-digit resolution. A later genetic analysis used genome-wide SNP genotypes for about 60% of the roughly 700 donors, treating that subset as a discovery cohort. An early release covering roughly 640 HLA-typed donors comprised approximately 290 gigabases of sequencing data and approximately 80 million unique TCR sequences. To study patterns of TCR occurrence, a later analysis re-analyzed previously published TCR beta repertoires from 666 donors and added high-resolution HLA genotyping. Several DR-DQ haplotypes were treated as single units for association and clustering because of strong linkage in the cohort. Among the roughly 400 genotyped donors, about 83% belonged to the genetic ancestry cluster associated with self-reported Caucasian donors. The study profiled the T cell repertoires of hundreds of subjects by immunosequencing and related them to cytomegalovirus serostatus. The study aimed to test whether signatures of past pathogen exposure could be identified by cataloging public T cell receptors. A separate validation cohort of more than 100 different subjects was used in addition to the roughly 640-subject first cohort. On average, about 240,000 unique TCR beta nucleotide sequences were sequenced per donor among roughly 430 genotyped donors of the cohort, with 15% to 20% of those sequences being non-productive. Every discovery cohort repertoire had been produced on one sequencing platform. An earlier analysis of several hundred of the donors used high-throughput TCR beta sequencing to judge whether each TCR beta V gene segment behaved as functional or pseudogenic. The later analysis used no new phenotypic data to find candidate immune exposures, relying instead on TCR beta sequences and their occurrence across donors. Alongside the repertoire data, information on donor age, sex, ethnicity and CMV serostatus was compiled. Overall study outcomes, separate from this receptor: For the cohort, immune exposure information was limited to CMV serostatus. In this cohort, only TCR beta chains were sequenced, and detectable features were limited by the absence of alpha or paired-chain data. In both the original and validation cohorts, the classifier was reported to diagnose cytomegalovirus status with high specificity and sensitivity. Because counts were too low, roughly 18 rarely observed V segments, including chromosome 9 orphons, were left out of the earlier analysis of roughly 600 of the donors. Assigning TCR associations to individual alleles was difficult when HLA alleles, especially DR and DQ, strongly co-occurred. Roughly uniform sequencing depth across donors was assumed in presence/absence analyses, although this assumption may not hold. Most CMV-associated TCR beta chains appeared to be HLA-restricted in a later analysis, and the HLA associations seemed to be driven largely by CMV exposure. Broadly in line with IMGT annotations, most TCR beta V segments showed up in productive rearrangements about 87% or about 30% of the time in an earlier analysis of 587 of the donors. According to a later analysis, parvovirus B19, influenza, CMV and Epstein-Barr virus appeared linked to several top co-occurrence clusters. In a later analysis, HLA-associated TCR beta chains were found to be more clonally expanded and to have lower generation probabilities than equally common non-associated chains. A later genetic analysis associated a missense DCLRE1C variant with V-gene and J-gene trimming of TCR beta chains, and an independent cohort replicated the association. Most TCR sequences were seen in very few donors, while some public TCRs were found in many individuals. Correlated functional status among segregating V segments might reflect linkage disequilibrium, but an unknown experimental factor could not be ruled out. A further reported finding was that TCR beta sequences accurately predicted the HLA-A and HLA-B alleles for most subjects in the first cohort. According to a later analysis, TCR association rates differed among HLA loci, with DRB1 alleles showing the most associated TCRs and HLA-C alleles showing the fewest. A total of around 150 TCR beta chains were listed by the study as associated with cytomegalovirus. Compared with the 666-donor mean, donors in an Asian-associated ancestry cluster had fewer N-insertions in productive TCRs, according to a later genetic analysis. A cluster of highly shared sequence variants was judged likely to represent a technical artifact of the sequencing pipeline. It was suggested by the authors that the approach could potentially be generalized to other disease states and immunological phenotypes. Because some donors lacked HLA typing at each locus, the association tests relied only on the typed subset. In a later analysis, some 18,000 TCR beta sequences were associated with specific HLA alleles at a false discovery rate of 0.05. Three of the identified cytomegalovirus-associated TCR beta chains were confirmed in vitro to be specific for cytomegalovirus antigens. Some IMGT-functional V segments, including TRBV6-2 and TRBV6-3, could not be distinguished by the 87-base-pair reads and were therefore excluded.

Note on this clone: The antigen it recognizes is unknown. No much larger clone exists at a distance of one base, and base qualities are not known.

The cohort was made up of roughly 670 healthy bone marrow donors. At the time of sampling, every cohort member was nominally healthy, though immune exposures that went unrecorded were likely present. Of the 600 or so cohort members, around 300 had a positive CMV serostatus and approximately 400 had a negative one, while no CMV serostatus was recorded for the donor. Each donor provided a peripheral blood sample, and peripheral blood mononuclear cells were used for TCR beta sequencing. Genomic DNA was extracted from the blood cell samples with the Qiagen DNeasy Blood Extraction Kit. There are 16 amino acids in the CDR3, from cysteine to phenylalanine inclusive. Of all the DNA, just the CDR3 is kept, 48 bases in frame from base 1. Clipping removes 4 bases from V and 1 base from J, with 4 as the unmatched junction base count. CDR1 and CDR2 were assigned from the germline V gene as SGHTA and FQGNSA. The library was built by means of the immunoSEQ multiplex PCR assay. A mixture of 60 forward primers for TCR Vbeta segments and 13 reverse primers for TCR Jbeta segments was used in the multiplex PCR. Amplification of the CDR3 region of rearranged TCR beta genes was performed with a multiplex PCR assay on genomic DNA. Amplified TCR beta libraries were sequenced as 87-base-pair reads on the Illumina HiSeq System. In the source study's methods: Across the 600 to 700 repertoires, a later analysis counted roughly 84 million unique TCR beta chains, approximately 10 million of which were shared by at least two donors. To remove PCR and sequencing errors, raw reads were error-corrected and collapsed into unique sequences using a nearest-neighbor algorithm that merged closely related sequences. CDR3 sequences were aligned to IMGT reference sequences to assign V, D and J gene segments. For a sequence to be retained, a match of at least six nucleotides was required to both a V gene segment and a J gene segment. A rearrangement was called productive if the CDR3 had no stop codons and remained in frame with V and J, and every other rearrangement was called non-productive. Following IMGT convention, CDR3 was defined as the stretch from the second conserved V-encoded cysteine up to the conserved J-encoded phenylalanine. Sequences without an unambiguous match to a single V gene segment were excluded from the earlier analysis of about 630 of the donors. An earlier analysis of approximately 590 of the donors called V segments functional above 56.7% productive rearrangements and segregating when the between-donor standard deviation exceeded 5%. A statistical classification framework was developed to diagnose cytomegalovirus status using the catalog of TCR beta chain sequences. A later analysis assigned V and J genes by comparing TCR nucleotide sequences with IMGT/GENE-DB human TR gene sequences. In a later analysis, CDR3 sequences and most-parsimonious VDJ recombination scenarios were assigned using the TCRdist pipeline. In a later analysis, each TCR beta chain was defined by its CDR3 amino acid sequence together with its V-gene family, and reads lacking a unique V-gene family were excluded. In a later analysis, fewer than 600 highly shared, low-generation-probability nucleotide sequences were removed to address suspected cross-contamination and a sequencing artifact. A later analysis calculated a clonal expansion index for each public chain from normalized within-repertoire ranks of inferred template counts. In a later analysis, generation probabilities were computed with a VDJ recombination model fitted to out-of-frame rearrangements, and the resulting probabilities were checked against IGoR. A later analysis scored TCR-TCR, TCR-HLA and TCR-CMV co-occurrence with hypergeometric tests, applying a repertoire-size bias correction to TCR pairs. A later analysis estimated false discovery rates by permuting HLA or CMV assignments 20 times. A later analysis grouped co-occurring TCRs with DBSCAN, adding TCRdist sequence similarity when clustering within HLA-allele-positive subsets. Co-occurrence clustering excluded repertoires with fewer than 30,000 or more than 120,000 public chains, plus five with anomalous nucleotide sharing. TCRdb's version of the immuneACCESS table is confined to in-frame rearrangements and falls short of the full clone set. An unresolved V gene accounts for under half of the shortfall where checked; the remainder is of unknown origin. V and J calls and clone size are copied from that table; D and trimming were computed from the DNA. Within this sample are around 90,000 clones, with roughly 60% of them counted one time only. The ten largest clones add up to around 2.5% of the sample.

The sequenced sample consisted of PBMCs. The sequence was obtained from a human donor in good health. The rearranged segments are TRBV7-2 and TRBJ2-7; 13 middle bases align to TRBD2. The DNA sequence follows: TGTGCCAGCAGCTACGGACTAGCGGGGGTTTCCTACGAGCAGTACTTC. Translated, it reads CASSYGLAGVSYEQYF.